This note documents a single TCR beta chain sequence. Its antigen is unknown. The data belong to a study of memory CD4+ T cells and cytomegalovirus serostatus. Study background: Of the healthy Belgian adults, under 10 were CMV seropositive and 20 to 30 seronegative.

The sort gate was single viable CD3+CD4+CD8-CD45RO+ cells for memory CD4+ T cells. Serostatus was set by detecting CMV pp150, pp28, p38, p52 IgG. Findings of the study overall: CD4+ memory repertoires contained about two fifths of the roughly 160 reported CMV TCRbeta sequences.

The V gene's germline CDR1 is MNHNS and CDR2 SASEGT. The V and J ends lost 10 bases and 5 bases, in that order; junction bases with no gene match: 10. The CDR3 consists of 14 residues. Per the authors' pipeline: After removing out-of-frame reads, 2 million to 2.5 million distinct TCRbeta sequences remained. Clones were sequenced by immunoSEQ multiplex PCR, and TCRdb holds only the in-frame ones, with some missing. V and J calls and clone size are as listed in that table; D and trimming were resolved from the DNA. The sample has about 62,000 clones; more than 75% are singletons. This sequence was found in an adult in good health and CMV-seropositive. The chain is built from TRBV6-1 and TRBJ1-5; 8 bases are a match to TRBD1. Specimen: memory CD4+ T cells from blood. The CDR3 coding sequence is TGTGCCACCTCCCGTGGACAGGGCGATCAGCCCCAGCATTTT. Translation: CATSRGQGDQPQHF.